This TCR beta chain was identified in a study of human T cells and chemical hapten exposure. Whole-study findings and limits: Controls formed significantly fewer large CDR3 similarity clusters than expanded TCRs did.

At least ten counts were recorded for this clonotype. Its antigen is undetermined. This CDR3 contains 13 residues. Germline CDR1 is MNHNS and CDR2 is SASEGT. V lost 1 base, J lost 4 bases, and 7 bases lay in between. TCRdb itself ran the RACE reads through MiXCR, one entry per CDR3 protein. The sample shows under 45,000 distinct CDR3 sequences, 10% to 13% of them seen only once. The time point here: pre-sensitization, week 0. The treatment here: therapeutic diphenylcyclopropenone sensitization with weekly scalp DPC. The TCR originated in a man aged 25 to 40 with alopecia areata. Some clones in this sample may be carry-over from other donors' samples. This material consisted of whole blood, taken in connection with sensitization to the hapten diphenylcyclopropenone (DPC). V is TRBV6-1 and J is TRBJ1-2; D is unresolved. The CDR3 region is CASSEGGPYGYTF. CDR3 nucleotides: TGTGCCAGCAGTGAAGGGGGTCCCTATGGCTACACCTTC.